This entry concerns a single T cell receptor beta chain. The target antigen is unknown. PCR was performed using 60 Vbeta and 13 Jbeta primers. TCRdb's table, derived via immunoSEQ multiplex PCR, lists solely in-frame clones and lacks some. Among about 200,000 clones, over 65% were seen once, and the ten largest hold nearly 3%. This sample is part of a study of cytomegalovirus exposure and HLA in healthy donors. The study, taken as a whole, reports: The likely origin of a cluster of highly shared sequence variants was a sequencing artifact. Earlier analysis found most TCR beta V segments productive about 87% or about 30% of the time. The authors later found most CMV-associated TCR beta chains appeared HLA-restricted.

Although they were nominally healthy when sampled, donors likely had unrecorded immune exposures. Trimming pared 6 bases from V and 4 bases from J, leaving 15 bases between. The germline CDR1 and CDR2 sequences are MNHNS and SASEGT. The CDR3 runs 15 residues. The sample taken for sequencing was PBMCs. This sequence originates from a woman in her twenties or thirties in good health and CMV-seronegative. This chain links TRBV6-1 with TRBJ1-4, with a weak D call TRBD1 (6 bases). The CDR3 nucleotides read TGTGCCAGCAGACCCTCGGACAGTGGTAATGAAAAACTGTTTTTT. Translation gives CASRPSDSGNEKLFF.